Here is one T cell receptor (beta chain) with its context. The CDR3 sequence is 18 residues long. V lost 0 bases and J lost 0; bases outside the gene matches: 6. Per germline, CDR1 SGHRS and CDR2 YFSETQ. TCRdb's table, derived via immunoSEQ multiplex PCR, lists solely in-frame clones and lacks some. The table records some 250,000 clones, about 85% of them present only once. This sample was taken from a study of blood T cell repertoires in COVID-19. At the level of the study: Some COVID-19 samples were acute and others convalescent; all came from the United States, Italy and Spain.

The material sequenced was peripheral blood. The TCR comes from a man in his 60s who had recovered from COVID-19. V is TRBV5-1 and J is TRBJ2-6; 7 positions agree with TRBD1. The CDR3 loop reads CASSLGTGVSSGANVLTF. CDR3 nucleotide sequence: TGCGCCAGCAGCTTGGGGACAGGCGTAAGCTCTGGGGCCAACGTCCTGACTTTC.